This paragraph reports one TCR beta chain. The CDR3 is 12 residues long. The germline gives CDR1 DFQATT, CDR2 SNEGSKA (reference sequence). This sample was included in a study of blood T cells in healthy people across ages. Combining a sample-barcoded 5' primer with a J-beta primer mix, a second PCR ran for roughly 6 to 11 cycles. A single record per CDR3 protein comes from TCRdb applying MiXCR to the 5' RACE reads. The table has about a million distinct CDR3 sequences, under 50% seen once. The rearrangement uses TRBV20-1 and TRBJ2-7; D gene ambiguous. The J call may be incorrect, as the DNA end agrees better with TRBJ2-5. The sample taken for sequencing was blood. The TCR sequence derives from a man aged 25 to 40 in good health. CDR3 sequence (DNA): TGCAGTGCTCGTTCCCGAAAGGAGACCCAGTACTTC. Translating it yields CSARSRKETQYF.